The 25 T cell receptor beta chains presented below share a single source sample, sequenced in a study of blood T cell repertoires in COVID-19 (dated by TCRdb to 2018 to 2020). The library was made by the immunoSEQ multiplex PCR assay. Not all clones reach the TCRdb copy of this immuneACCESS table, which keeps in-frame sequences only. Checked studies attribute under half of the gap to unresolved V genes and leave the rest unexplained. In this sample the table shows around 330,000 clones, around 86% of which occur a single time. The leading ten clones occupy over 4% of the sample. The sample consisted of PBMCs or T cells enriched from blood (not recorded which). Source of these receptors: a man aged 55 to 70 who had recovered from COVID-19.

The chain uses TRBV28 and TRBJ1-3; 7 nucleotides line up with TRBD1. This CDR3 is 17 amino acids long. V shed 2 bases and J 0 bases; nucleotides not matched to a gene: 7. Per the germline V gene, CDR1 is MDHEN and CDR2 is SYDVKM. This CDR3 is CASSLLWDSSSGNTIYF. The CDR3 DNA is TGTGCCAGCAGTTTACTATGGGACAGTTCCTCTGGAAACACCATATATTTT.

The rearrangement joins TRBV5-6 to TRBJ2-5; weak D call: TRBD2 (6 bases). Germline assignment: CDR1 SGHDT and CDR2 YYEEEE. The CDR3 totals 14 residues. Trimming took 4 bases from V and 5 from J, leaving 15 bases between them. The CDR3 sequence: CASSGGLPAETQYF. CDR3 DNA: TGTGCCAGCAGCGGGGGACTTCCCGCGGAGACCCAGTACTTC.

This clone was seen only once. The chain links TRBV3-1 (or the pseudogene TRBV3-2) to TRBJ1-2, with D uncertain. The ends were cut back, 0 bases at V and 7 bases at J, with 15 bases in the middle. CDR1 and CDR2 from the germline V gene are LGHDT and YNNKEL (reference sequence). There are 15 residues in the CDR3. The CDR3 region is CASSQDRTDYRGYTF. In nucleotides, the CDR3 is TGTGCCAGCAGCCAAGATCGGACTGACTATCGTGGCTACACCTTC.

V and J are TRBV19 and TRBJ2-3; 7 bases line up with TRBD2. V lost 7 bases to trimming and J lost 0 bases; unmatched junction nucleotides: 7. Germline CDR1 and CDR2: LNHDA and SQIVND (reference sequence). The CDR3 has 15 amino acids. CDR3 bases: TGTGCCAGTACCCGGGGTAGCGGGAGCACAGATACGCAGTATTTT. It yields the protein CASTRGSGSTDTQYF.

The chain combines TRBV1 with TRBJ1-5. TRBV1 is flagged as a pseudogene. There are 15 residues in the CDR3. The CDR3 here is CTSGEGTDFNQPQHF. The CDR3, as DNA: TGCACCAGTGGGGAGGGAACTGATTTTAATCAGCCCCAGCATTTT.

CDR3 residues: CASSFRRDTEAFF. The CDR3 nucleotides are TGCGCCAGCAGCTTTCGACGGGACACTGAAGCTTTCTTT. The V call is TRBV5-1, the J call TRBJ1-1; unclear D gene. The CDR3 totals 13 residues. CDR1 SGHRS and CDR2 YFSETQ come from the germline V gene. Trimming removed 2 bases from V and 3 bases from J, with 8 bases in between. Full variable domain (rest looked up from reference TRBV5-1 and TRBJ1-1): KAGVTQTPRYLIKTRGQQVTLSCSPISGHRSVSWYQQTPGQGLQFLFEYFSETQRNKGNFPGRFSGRQFSNSRSEMNVSTLELGDSALYLCASSFRRDTEAFFGQGTRLTVV.

The genes are TRBV6-5 and TRBJ1-3; the match to TRBD1 covers 7 bases. The ends lost 5 bases at V and 7 bases at J; junction bases unmatched: 8. Germline-derived CDR1 and CDR2 are MNHEY and SVGAGI. CDR3 length: 14 amino acids. The CDR3 DNA reads TGTGCCAGCAGTAGACACCGACAGGGCAACACCATATATTTT. Protein: CASSRHRQGNTIYF.

This chain joins TRBV11-2 and TRBJ1-6, with D unclear. Germline CDR1 is SGHAT and CDR2 is FQNNGV. The CDR3 runs to 14 residues. The germline V and J ends were trimmed by 1 base and 6 bases, with 7 bases remaining between them. The DNA of the CDR3 is TGTGCCAGCAGCTTAGGGGCAGGTAATTCACCCCTCCACTTT. Translation gives CASSLGAGNSPLHF. Using reference TRBV11-2 and TRBJ1-6 for the parts outside the CDR3, the full variable domain is EAGVAQSPRYKIIEKRQSVAFWCNPISGHATLYWYQQILGQGPKLLIQFQNNGVVDDSQLPKDRFSAERLKGVDSTLKIQPAKLEDSAVYLCASSLGAGNSPLHFGNGTRLTVT.

V and J are TRBV4-2 and TRBJ2-3, with 7 positions matching TRBD2. J was trimmed by 12 bases and V by 2 bases; bases with no gene match: 8. The CDR3 is 13 amino acids. Germline V gene data show CDR1 as LGHNA and CDR2 as YNFKEQ. The chain's CDR3 is CASSQSPGLGQYF. CDR3 bases: TGTGCCAGCAGCCAAAGCCCCGGACTAGGACAGTATTTT.

The chain carries TRBV28 and TRBJ2-7; tentatively, D is TRBD2 (5 bases). V lost 3 bases, J lost 4 bases, and 13 bases lay in between. The CDR3 consists of 14 residues. Germline V gene lookup returns CDR1 MDHEN and CDR2 SYDVKM. This CDR3 reads CASSLSLAPYEQYF. The CDR3 DNA reads TGTGCCAGCAGTTTGTCTCTAGCTCCTTACGAGCAGTACTTC.

The chain combines TRBV28 with TRBJ2-3, with D possibly being TRBD1 (6 bases). CDR1 is MDHEN and CDR2 is SYDVKM in the germline V gene. The CDR3 loop spans 15 amino acids. Trimming took off 4 bases at V and 2 bases at J, with 13 bases between the two ends. DNA of the CDR3: TGTGCCAGCAGTTCTACAGGGTGGGTCACAGATACGCAGTATTTT. Translating gives CASSSTGWVTDTQYF.

This clone was found many times. The chain carries TRBV5-1 and TRBJ1-4, with a tentative D call TRBD1 (5 bases). V lost 3 bases and J 0 bases, leaving 15 bases between the germline ends. The germline V gene encodes CDR1 SGHRS and CDR2 YFSETQ. The CDR3 length is 17 residues. The CDR3 DNA is TGCGCCAGCAGCTCAGCTGCGGACATCGCAACTAATGAAAAACTGTTTTTT. Translating it yields CASSSAADIATNEKLFF.

This chain uses TRBV7-3 with TRBJ2-7; TRBD2 is a possible D gene (5 bases). The germline V gene encodes CDR1 SGHTA and CDR2 FQGTGA. CDR3 length: 13 amino acids. The germline V and J ends were trimmed by 11 bases and 2 bases, with 16 bases remaining between them. CDR3 loop: CAPRLAQAYEQYF. CDR3 DNA sequence: TGTGCCCCGCGTCTAGCCCAAGCCTACGAGCAGTACTTC.

This chain connects TRBV28 to TRBJ2-7, with a possible D match to TRBD2 (5 bases). Trimming shortened V by 3 bases and J by 6 bases, and 15 bases separated the two germline ends. This CDR3 is built from 14 residues. Germline V lookup: CDR1 MDHEN, CDR2 SYDVKM. CDR3 bases: TGTGCCAGCAGTTTCCGAGGGATTGTAGCCGAGCAGTACTTC. It translates to CASSFRGIVAEQYF.

The chain combines TRBV10-3 with TRBJ1-5; 8 positions agree with TRBD1. This CDR3 comprises 16 residues. The germline V gene encodes CDR1 ENHRY and CDR2 SYGVKD. V shed 3 bases, J shed 2 bases, and the junction held 6 bases outside the gene matches. The CDR3 nucleotides read TGTGCCATCAGTGACGGACAGGGTGGGCGCAATCAGCCCCAGCATTTT. Translating it yields CAISDGQGGRNQPQHF.

The gene calls are TRBV28 and TRBJ1-5; D may be TRBD1 (6 bases). The V gene's germline CDR1 is MDHEN and CDR2 SYDVKM. Trimming cost V 5 bases and J 2 bases, with 16 bases left between them. The CDR3 extends over 16 amino acids. CDR3 nucleotide sequence: TGTGCCAGCAGTCCAGCTGGACAGACCCGCAATCAGCCCCAGCATTTT. Protein: CASSPAGQTRNQPQHF.

The chain combines TRBV29-1 with TRBJ2-7; 12 bases are a match to TRBD2. Losses at the gene ends were 0 bases for V and 0 bases for J; bases not matched to a gene: 3. The CDR3 is 16 residues long. Germline CDR1 SQVTM, CDR2 ANQGSEA. The CDR3: CSVEDPGLAGSYEQYF. Written as DNA, the CDR3 is TGCAGCGTTGAAGACCCGGGACTAGCGGGCTCCTACGAGCAGTACTTC.

The J gene is TRBJ1-5, the V gene TRBV9; 8 bases align to TRBD1. V shed 0 bases and J 6 bases; nucleotides not matched to a gene: 5. Germline CDR1 reads SGDLS; CDR2 reads YYNGEE. The CDR3 sequence is 15 residues long. The CDR3: CASSVGAGGSQPQHF. The CDR3 nucleotides read TGTGCCAGCAGCGTAGGGGCAGGGGGCAGTCAGCCCCAGCATTTT.

This chain links TRBV5-1 with TRBJ2-7; 8 bases match TRBD1. The CDR3 covers 15 residues. The germline V gene encodes CDR1 SGHRS and CDR2 YFSETQ. Trimming cost V 4 bases and J 2 bases; bases outside gene matches: 8. CDR3 loop: CASSLGQGLPYEQYF. As DNA, the CDR3 is TGCGCCAGCAGCCTAGGACAGGGCCTCCCCTACGAGCAGTACTTC. The full variable domain, completed using reference TRBV5-1 and TRBJ2-7, is KAGVTQTPRYLIKTRGQQVTLSCSPISGHRSVSWYQQTPGQGLQFLFEYFSETQRNKGNFPGRFSGRQFSNSRSEMNVSTLELGDSALYLCASSLGQGLPYEQYFGPGTRLTVT.

The CDR3 spells CASRTLTGTSGRRLTGELFF. CDR3 bases: TGTGCCAGTAGAACTCTGACCGGGACTAGCGGGAGGCGGCTGACCGGGGAGCTGTTTTTT. This chain links TRBV19 with TRBJ2-2; 15 positions agree with TRBD2. V was clipped by 6 bases and J by 5 bases; unmatched bases: 16. Germline V gene sequence: CDR1 LNHDA, CDR2 SQIVND (reference sequence). This CDR3 is built from 20 residues.

The sample holds a few counts of this clone. The V gene is TRBV12-3 or TRBV12-4, the J gene TRBJ1-5; D uncertain. V was cut by 4 bases and J by 7 bases, with 11 bases left in between. The CDR3 length is 13 residues. CDR3 bases: TGTGCCAGCAGTTACGAGGGCGTCCAGCCCCAGCATTTT. It encodes CASSYEGVQPQHF.

V usage is TRBV7-9 and J usage is TRBJ1-1, with D unclear. The CDR3 sequence is 15 residues long. Per germline, CDR1 SEHNR and CDR2 FQNEAQ (reference sequence). Trimming removed 1 base from V and 4 bases from J, with 13 bases in between. CDR3 amino acids: CASSLGGFGATEAFF. For the CDR3, the DNA is TGTGCCAGCAGCTTAGGAGGGTTTGGTGCCACTGAAGCTTTCTTT.

The gene calls are TRBV25-1 and TRBJ2-1; 8 nucleotides agree with TRBD2. From germline, CDR1 is MGHDK and CDR2 SYGVNS. This CDR3 is 15 amino acids long. The J segment lost 3 bases and the V segment lost 3 bases, leaving 4 bases of the junction unmatched. CDR3 protein: CASSDPSGGYNEQFF. For the CDR3, the DNA is TGTGCCAGCAGTGATCCCAGCGGGGGCTACAATGAGCAGTTCTTC.

The chain combines TRBV9 with TRBJ2-3, with 7 bases aligning to TRBD2. Unmatched junction bases numbered 6, after V lost 4 bases and J lost 4 bases. The germline V gene has CDR1 SGDLS and CDR2 YYNGEE. The CDR3 is 14 amino acids. The CDR3 bases are TGTGCCAGCAGCCCCGAACTAGCGTCAGATACGCAGTATTTT. Residues: CASSPELASDTQYF. The entire variable domain, with the rest obtained from reference TRBV9 and TRBJ2-3, is as follows: DSGVTQTPKHLITATGQRVTLRCSPRSGDLSVYWYQQSLDQGLQFLIQYYNGEERAKGNILERFSAQQFPDLHSELNLSSLELGDSALYFCASSPELASDTQYFGPGTRLTVL.

This clone was picked up one time. V gene TRBV4-3 combines with J gene TRBJ2-1, with 10 bases lining up with TRBD2. The CDR3 runs 15 residues. Trimming cost V 5 bases and J 7 bases; bases outside gene matches: 8. Germline V gives CDR1 LGHNA, CDR2 YSLEER. The CDR3 loop reads CASSSGTSVGNEQFF. In DNA form, the CDR3 reads TGCGCCAGCAGCTCCGGGACTAGCGTTGGGAATGAGCAGTTCTTC.